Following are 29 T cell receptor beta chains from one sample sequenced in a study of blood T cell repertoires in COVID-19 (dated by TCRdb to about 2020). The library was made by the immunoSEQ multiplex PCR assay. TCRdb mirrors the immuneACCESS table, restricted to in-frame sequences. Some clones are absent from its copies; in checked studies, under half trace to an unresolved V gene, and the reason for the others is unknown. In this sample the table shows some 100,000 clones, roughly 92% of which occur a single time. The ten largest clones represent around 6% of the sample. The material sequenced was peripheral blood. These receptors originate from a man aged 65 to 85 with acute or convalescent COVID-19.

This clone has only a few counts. The CDR3 sequence is CASSSAGGEQFF. As DNA, the CDR3 is TGTGCCAGCAGCTCCGCGGGAGGTGAGCAGTTCTTC. The genes are TRBV7-3 and TRBJ2-1; 8 positions agree with TRBD2. This CDR3 is built from 12 residues. The germline V gene has CDR1 SGHTA and CDR2 FQGTGA. The V gene end was trimmed by 4 bases and the J gene end by 9 bases; junction bases not matched to a gene: 2.

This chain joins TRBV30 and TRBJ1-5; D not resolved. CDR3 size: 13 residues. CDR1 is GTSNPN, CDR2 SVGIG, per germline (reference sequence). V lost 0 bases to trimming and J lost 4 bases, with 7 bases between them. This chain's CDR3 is CAWSVLDNQPQHF. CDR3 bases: TGTGCCTGGAGTGTACTCGATAATCAGCCCCAGCATTTT.

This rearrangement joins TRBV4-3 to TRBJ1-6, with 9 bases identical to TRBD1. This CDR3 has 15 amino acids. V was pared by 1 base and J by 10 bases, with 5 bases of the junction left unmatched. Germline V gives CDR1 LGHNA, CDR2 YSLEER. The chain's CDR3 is CASSQGQGTGSPLHF. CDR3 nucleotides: TGCGCCAGCAGCCAAGGACAGGGGACAGGGTCACCCCTCCACTTT.

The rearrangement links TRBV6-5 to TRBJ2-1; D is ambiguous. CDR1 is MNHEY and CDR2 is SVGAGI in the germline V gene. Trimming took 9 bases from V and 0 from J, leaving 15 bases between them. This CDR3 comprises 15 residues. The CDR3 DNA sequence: TGTGCCAGTCGCCTTACTAAAAGCTCCTACAATGAGCAGTTCTTC. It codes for CASRLTKSSYNEQFF.

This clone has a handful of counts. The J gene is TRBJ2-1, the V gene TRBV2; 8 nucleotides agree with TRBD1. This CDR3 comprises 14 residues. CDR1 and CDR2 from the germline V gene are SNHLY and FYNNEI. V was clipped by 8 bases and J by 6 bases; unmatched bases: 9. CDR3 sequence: CASRTTGTGNEQFF. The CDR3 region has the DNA TGTGCCAGCCGAACTACCGGGACAGGCAATGAGCAGTTCTTC.

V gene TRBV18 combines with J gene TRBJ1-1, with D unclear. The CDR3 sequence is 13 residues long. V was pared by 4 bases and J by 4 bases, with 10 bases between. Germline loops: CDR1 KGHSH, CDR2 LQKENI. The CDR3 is CASSRQSGTEAFF. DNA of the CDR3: TGTGCCAGCTCACGACAATCTGGCACTGAAGCTTTCTTT.

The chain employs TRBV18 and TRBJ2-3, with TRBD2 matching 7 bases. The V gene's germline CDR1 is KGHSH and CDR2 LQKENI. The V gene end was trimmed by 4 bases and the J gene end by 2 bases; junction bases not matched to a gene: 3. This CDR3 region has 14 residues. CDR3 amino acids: CASSLRDYTDTQYF. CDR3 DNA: TGTGCCAGCTCACTCCGGGACTACACAGATACGCAGTATTTT. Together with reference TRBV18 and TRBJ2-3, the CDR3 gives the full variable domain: NAGVMQNPRHLVRRRGQEARLRCSPMKGHSHVYWYRQLPEEGLKFMVYLQKENIIDESGMPKERFSAEFPKEGPSILRIQQVVRGDSAAYFCASSLRDYTDTQYFGPGTRLTVL.

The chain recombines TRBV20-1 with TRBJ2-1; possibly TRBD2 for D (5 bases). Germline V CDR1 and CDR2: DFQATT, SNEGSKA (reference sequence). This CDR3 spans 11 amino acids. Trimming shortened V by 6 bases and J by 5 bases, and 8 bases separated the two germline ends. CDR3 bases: TGCAGTGCCCGGACTGACAATGAGCAGTTCTTC. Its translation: CSARTDNEQFF.

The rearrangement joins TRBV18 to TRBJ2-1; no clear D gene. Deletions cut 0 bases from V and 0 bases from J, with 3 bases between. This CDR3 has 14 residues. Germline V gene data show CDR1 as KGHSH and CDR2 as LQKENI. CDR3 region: CASSPPSSYNEQFF. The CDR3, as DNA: TGTGCCAGCTCACCACCTAGCTCCTACAATGAGCAGTTCTTC.

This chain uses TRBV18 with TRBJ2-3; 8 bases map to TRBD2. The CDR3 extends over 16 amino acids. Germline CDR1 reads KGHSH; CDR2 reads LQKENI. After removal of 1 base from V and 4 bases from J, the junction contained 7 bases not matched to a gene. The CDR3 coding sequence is TGTGCCAGCTCACCACGCAGCGGGAGAGGCGCAGATACGCAGTATTTT. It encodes CASSPRSGRGADTQYF.

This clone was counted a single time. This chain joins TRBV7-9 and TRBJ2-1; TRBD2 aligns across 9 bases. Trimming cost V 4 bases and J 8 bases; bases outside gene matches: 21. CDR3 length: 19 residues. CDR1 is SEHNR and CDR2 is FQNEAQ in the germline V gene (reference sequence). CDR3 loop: CASSSHTGQVSGGYHEQFF. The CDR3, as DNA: TGTGCCAGCAGCTCCCACACTGGTCAGGTTAGCGGGGGTTATCATGAGCAGTTCTTC.

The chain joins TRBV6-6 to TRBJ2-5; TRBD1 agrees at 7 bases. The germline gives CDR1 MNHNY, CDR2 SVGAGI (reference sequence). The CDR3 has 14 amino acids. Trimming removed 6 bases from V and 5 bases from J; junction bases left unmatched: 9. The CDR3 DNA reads TGTGCCAGCAGCGAGACAGGGCCCGTGGAGACCCAGTACTTC. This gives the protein CASSETGPVETQYF.

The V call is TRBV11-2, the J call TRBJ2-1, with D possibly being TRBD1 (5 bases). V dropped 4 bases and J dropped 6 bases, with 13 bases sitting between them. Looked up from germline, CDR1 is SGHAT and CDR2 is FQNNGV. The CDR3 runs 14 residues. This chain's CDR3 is CASSSPSQVNEQFF. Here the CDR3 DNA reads TGTGCCAGCAGCTCTCCGTCACAGGTCAATGAGCAGTTCTTC.

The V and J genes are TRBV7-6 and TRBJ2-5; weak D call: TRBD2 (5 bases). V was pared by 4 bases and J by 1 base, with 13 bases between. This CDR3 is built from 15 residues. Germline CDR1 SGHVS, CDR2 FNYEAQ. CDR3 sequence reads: CASSSFAGGQETQYF. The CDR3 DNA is TGTGCCAGCAGCTCCTTCGCTGGAGGCCAAGAGACCCAGTACTTC.

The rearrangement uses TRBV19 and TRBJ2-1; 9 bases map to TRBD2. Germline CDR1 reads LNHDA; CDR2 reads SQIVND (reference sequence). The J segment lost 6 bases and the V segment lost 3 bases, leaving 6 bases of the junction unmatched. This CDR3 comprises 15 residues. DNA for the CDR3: TGTGCCAGTAGTATCTTTAGCGGGAGCCCCAATGAGCAGTTCTTC. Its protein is CASSIFSGSPNEQFF.

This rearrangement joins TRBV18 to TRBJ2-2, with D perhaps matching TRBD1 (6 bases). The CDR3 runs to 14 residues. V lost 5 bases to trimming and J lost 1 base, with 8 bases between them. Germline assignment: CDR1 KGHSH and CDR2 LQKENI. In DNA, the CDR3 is TGTGCCAGCTCATGGACAGAGAACACCGGGGAGCTGTTTTTT. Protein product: CASSWTENTGELFF.

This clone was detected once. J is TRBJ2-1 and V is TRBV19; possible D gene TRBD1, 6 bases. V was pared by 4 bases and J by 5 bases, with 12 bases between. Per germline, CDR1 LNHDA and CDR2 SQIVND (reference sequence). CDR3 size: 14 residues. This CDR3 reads CASSSADRDNEQFF. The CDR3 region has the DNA TGTGCCAGTAGTAGTGCGGACAGAGACAATGAGCAGTTCTTC.

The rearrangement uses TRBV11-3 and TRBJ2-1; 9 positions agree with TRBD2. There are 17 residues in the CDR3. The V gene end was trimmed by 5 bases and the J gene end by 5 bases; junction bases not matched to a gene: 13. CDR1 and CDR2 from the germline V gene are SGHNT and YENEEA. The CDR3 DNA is TGTGCCAGCAGCCTGGTAGCGGGAGCGGGTTTAGACAATGAGCAGTTCTTC. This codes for CASSLVAGAGLDNEQFF.

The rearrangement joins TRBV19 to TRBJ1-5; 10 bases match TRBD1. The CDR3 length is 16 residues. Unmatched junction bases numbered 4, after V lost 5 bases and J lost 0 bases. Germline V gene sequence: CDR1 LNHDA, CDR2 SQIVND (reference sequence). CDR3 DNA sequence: TGTGCCAGTAGTCTGACAGGGGGCCATAGCAATCAGCCCCAGCATTTT. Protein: CASSLTGGHSNQPQHF.

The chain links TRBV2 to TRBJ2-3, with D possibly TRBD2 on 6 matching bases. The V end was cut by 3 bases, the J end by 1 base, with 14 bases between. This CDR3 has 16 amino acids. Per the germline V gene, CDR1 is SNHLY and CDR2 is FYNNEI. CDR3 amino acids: CASSDAGGVRTDTQYF. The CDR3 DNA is TGTGCCAGCAGTGACGCTGGAGGGGTGCGCACAGATACGCAGTATTTT. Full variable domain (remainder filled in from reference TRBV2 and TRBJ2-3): EPEVTQTPSHQVTQMGQEVILRCVPISNHLYFYWYRQILGQKVEFLVSFYNNEISEKSEIFDDQFSVERPDGSNFTLKIRSTKLEDSAMYFCASSDAGGVRTDTQYFGPGTRLTVL.

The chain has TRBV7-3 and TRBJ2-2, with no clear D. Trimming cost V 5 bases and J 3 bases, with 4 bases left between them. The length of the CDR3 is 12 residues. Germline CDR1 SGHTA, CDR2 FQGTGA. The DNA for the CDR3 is TGTGCCAGCAGCCTATACACCGGGGAGCTGTTTTTT. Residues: CASSLYTGELFF.

Here the CDR3 DNA reads TGTGCCAGCAGCCCCGGACAGGCGGGATCACCCCTCCACTTT. It is translated as CASSPGQAGSPLHF. The chain uses TRBV5-5 and TRBJ1-6, with 7 bases identical to TRBD1. Germline CDR1 is SGHKS and CDR2 is YYEKEE (reference sequence). The CDR3 extends over 14 amino acids. J lost 10 bases, V lost 4 bases, and 8 bases had no gene match.

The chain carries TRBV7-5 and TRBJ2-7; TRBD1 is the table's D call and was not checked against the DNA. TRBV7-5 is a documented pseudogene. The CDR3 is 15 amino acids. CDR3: CARSQGTDIYYEQYF. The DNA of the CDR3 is TGTGCCAGAAGCCAGGGGACCGACATCTACTACGAGCAGTACTTC.

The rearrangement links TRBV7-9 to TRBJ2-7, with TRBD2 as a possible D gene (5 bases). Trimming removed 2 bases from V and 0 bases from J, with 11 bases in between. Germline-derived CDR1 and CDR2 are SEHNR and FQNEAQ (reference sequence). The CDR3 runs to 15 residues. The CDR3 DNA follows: TGTGCCAGCAGCTTAAATGAGGGCTCCTCCTACGAGCAGTACTTC. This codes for CASSLNEGSSYEQYF.

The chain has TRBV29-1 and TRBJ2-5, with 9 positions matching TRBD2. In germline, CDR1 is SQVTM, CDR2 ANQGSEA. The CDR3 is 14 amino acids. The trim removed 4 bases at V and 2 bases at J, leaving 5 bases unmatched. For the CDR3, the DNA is TGCAGCGTTGGGGGCGGGAGGGGACAAGAGACCCAGTACTTC. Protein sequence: CSVGGGRGQETQYF.

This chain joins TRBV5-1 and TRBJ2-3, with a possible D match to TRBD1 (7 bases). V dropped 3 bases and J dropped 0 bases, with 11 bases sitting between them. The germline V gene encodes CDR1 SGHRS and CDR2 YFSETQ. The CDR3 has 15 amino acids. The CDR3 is CASSSQGGSTDTQYF. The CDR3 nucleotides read TGCGCCAGCAGCTCGCAGGGGGGCAGCACAGATACGCAGTATTTT. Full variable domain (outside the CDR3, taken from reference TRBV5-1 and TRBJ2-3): KAGVTQTPRYLIKTRGQQVTLSCSPISGHRSVSWYQQTPGQGLQFLFEYFSETQRNKGNFPGRFSGRQFSNSRSEMNVSTLELGDSALYLCASSSQGGSTDTQYFGPGTRLTVL.

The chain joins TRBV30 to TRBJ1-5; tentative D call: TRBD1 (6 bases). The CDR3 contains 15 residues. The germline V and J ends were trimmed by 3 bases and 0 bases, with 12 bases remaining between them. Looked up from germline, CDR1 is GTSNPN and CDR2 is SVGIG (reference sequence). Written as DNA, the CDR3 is TGTGCCTGGAGGTCACAGGGCCATAGCAATCAGCCCCAGCATTTT. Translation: CAWRSQGHSNQPQHF.

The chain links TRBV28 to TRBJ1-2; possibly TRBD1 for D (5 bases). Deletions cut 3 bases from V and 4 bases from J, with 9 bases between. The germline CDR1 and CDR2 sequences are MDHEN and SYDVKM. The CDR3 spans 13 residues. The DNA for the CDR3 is TGTGCCAGCAGTTTTGCGGGGCCCTATGGCTACACCTTC. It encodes CASSFAGPYGYTF.

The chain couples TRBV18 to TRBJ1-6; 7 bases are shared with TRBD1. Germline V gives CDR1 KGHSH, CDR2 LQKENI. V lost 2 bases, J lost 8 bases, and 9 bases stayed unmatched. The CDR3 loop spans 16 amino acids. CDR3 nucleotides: TGTGCCAGCTCACCATACAGGGGCTCGACCGATTCACCCCTCCACTTT. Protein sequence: CASSPYRGSTDSPLHF.